A single sample gave rise to the 19 T cell receptor beta chains below, sequenced in a study of blood T cell repertoires in COVID-19. Using immunoSEQ multiplex PCR, the repertoire was profiled, and TCRdb retains in-frame clones only, with some absent. The table lists some 500,000 clones, roughly 90% of them singletons, with around 1.9% in the top ten. The sample comprised PBMCs or T cells enriched from blood (not recorded which). The receptor source for this set is a woman aged 40-49 years who had recovered from COVID-19.

This chain uses TRBV29-1 with TRBJ2-7; D gene ambiguous. The V gene's germline CDR1 is SQVTM and CDR2 ANQGSEA. V lost 5 bases and J 2 bases, leaving 13 bases between the germline ends. This CDR3 spans 13 amino acids. The CDR3 sequence: CSVRGTMTYEQYF. CDR3 sequence (DNA): TGCAGCGTTAGAGGCACAATGACCTACGAGCAGTACTTC.

This chain links TRBV5-5 with TRBJ1-2; TRBD1 is a possible D gene (5 bases). The CDR3 contains 13 residues. V lost 4 bases to trimming and J lost 8 bases, with 15 bases between them. Germline-derived CDR1 and CDR2 are SGHKS and YYEKEE (reference sequence). In nucleotides, the CDR3 is TGTGCCAGCAGCCTACCGGGACTCTCGGGCTACACCTTC. Translation gives CASSLPGLSGYTF.

The V and J genes are TRBV13 and TRBJ1-2; TRBD1 matches at 10 bases. Germline V gene data show CDR1 as PRHDT and CDR2 as FYEKMQ (reference sequence). V trimming: 5 bases; J trimming: 8 bases; junction bases outside the gene matches: 5. This CDR3 region has 13 residues. CDR3 protein: CASSLDRGTGYTF. The CDR3 DNA is TGTGCCAGCAGCCTGGACAGGGGGACCGGCTACACCTTC.

The chain uses TRBV10-3 and TRBJ1-3; tentative D call: TRBD1 (5 bases). Germline CDR1 is ENHRY and CDR2 is SYGVKD. This CDR3 spans 15 amino acids. Trimming took off 6 bases at V and 2 bases at J, with 14 bases between the two ends. The CDR3 sequence is CAIRRDSSPGNTIYF. The CDR3 region has the DNA TGTGCCATCAGGAGGGACTCCTCCCCTGGAAACACCATATATTTT.

The chain employs TRBV6-5 and TRBJ2-5, with a weak D call TRBD2 (5 bases). This CDR3 is built from 14 residues. Germline V gives CDR1 MNHEY, CDR2 SVGAGI. Trimming removed 6 bases from V and 4 bases from J, with 15 bases in between. CDR3 in DNA: TGTGCCAGCAGCCGGGAAAGTCGAAGAGAGACCCAGTACTTC. As protein: CASSRESRRETQYF.

This clone was seen a handful of times. The chain joins TRBV6-1 to TRBJ2-3; 8 bases are shared with TRBD1. The CDR3 consists of 18 residues. V shed 4 bases and J 1 base; nucleotides not matched to a gene: 13. Looked up from germline, CDR1 is MNHNS and CDR2 is SASEGT. In DNA form, the CDR3 reads TGTGCCAGCAGTGCGACAGGGGCCGTAGGTAGCCGCACAGATACGCAGTATTTT. This gives the protein CASSATGAVGSRTDTQYF.

This clone was seen more than once but under ten times. This chain joins TRBV4-3 and TRBJ1-1, with D hard to call. This CDR3 is built from 13 residues. V shed 0 bases and J shed 7 bases, with 9 bases lying between them. From germline, CDR1 is LGHNA and CDR2 YSLEER. The CDR3 sequence is CASSQDFADEAFF. For the CDR3, the DNA is TGCGCCAGCAGCCAAGATTTTGCAGATGAAGCTTTCTTT.

Regarding this clone: Different DNA sequences within this sample yield the same CDR3. The chain carries TRBV6-5 and TRBJ2-7; D not certain. From germline, CDR1 is MNHEY and CDR2 SVGAGI. Between the trimmed V and J ends, which lost 6 bases and 4 bases, there was a span of 7 bases. This CDR3 has 11 residues. This CDR3 is CASRTVYEQYF. CDR3 DNA sequence: TGTGCCAGCAGAACGGTTTACGAGCAGTACTTC.

The chain joins TRBV5-1 to TRBJ2-1, with TRBD1 identical over 9 bases. Trimming at V came to 4 bases and at J to 3 bases, leaving 2 bases not matched to a gene. Germline V lookup: CDR1 SGHRS, CDR2 YFSETQ. The CDR3 runs to 14 residues. The CDR3 DNA sequence: TGCGCCAGCAGCACGGGACAGGGCTACAATGAGCAGTTCTTC. Amino acids: CASSTGQGYNEQFF.

V gene TRBV7-2 combines with J gene TRBJ2-3; TRBD2 aligns across 11 bases. This CDR3 has 18 residues. Per germline, CDR1 SGHTA and CDR2 FQGNSA. Trimming took 1 base from V and 8 from J; bases not matched to a gene: 14. CDR3 DNA: TGTGCCAGCAGCTTAGGCCAGATAGCGGGAGGGGGAGCTCTTACGCAGTATTTT. Protein: CASSLGQIAGGGALTQYF.

This clone was seen once. V is TRBV5-1 and J is TRBJ1-2; 10 bases map to TRBD1. With V trimmed by 3 bases and J by 2 bases, 4 bases remained unmatched. The CDR3 spans 15 residues. The germline CDR1 and CDR2 sequences are SGHRS and YFSETQ. The CDR3 region is CASSSGTGENYGYTF. In DNA form, the CDR3 reads TGCGCCAGCAGCTCCGGGACAGGGGAGAACTATGGCTACACCTTC.

V is TRBV4-2 and J is TRBJ1-2; TRBD1 agrees at 7 bases. J gave up 0 bases and V 0 bases, and 7 bases lay outside the gene matches. Germline CDR1 LGHNA, CDR2 YNFKEQ. The CDR3 is 17 amino acids. CDR3 coding DNA: TGTGCCAGCAGCCAAGATGTTTCACAGGGGACTAACTATGGCTACACCTTC. Protein: CASSQDVSQGTNYGYTF.

The chain joins TRBV5-5 to TRBJ2-1; TRBD2 matches 7 bases. V gave up 2 bases and J gave up 8 bases; unmatched junction bases: 13. Germline CDR1 SGHKS, CDR2 YYEKEE (reference sequence). CDR3 size: 16 residues. CDR3 in amino acids: CASSFVGGRRFHEQFF. CDR3 sequence (DNA): TGTGCCAGCAGCTTTGTGGGCGGGAGAAGGTTCCATGAGCAGTTCTTC.

This sequence joins TRBV6-2 or TRBV6-3 and TRBJ2-1, with 12 bases fitting TRBD2. Looked up from germline, CDR1 is MNHEY and CDR2 is SVGEGT. The J segment lost 0 bases and the V segment lost 6 bases, leaving 12 bases of the junction unmatched. CDR3 length: 19 residues. This CDR3 is CASSQTRLAGDSSYNEQFF. DNA for the CDR3: TGTGCCAGCAGCCAGACTCGACTAGCGGGAGATAGCTCCTACAATGAGCAGTTCTTC.

This rearrangement joins TRBV5-1 to TRBJ2-5; 9 nucleotides match TRBD2. CDR3 size: 15 residues. CDR1 is SGHRS, CDR2 YFSETQ, per germline. After removal of 4 bases from V and 1 base from J, the junction contained 5 bases not matched to a gene. This chain's CDR3 is CASSALTSGQETQYF. The CDR3 DNA reads TGCGCCAGCAGCGCATTGACTAGCGGCCAAGAGACCCAGTACTTC.

The genes are TRBV4-3 and TRBJ1-2; 11 bases agree with TRBD1. Germline lookup yields CDR1 LGHNA and CDR2 YSLEER. Trimming cost V 1 base and J 2 bases; bases outside gene matches: 3. The CDR3 totals 16 residues. In DNA, the CDR3 is TGCGCCAGCAGCCAAGGAGGACAGGGGGCCAACTATGGCTACACCTTC. It translates to CASSQGGQGANYGYTF.

This chain connects TRBV28 to TRBJ2-7, with D unresolved. The CDR3 sequence is 12 residues long. The V gene lost 6 bases and the J gene lost 4 bases, with 10 bases spanning the gap. From germline, CDR1 is MDHEN and CDR2 SYDVKM. CDR3 sequence (DNA): TGTGCCAGCAGCTTTCGGGTTTACGAGCAGTACTTC. Amino acids: CASSFRVYEQYF.

This chain uses TRBV27 with TRBJ1-2; maybe TRBD1 (5 bases). Between the trimmed V and J ends, which lost 2 bases and 2 bases, there was a span of 9 bases. The length of the CDR3 is 14 residues. Germline CDR1 and CDR2: MNHEY and SMNVEV (reference sequence). In DNA, the CDR3 is TGTGCCAGCAGTTTACAGGGTACAAACTATGGCTACACCTTC. Its protein is CASSLQGTNYGYTF.

This sequence joins TRBV7-9 and TRBJ1-2, with 10 bases fitting TRBD1. The germline CDR1 and CDR2 sequences are SEHNR and FQNEAQ (reference sequence). The CDR3 covers 16 residues. V lost 4 bases to trimming and J lost 2 bases; unmatched junction nucleotides: 7. The CDR3 DNA sequence: TGTGCCAGCAGCTACGAGTGGACAGGGGGAAACTATGGCTACACCTTC. Its protein is CASSYEWTGGNYGYTF. Full variable domain (remainder filled in from reference TRBV7-9 and TRBJ1-2): DTGVSQNPRHKITKRGQNVTFRCDPISEHNRLYWYRQTLGQGPEFLTYFQNEAQLEKSRLLSDRFSAERPKGSFSTLEIQRTEQGDSAMYLCASSYEWTGGNYGYTFGSGTRLTVV.